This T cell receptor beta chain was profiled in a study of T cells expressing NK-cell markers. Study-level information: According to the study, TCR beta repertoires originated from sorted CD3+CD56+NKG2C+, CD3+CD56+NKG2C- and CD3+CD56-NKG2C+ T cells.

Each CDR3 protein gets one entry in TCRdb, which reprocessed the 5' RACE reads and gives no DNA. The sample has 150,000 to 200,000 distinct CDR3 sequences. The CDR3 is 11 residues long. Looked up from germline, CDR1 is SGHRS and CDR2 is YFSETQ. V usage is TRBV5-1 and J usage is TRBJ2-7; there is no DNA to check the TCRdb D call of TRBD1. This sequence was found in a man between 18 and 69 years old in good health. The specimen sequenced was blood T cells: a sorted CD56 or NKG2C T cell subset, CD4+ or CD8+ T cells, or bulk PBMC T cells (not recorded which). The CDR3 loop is CATETGVEQYF.